The next 11 T cell receptor beta chains were all read from a single sample in a study of blood T cell repertoires in COVID-19. Assay used: immunoSEQ multiplex PCR; TCRdb lists only in-frame clones, some missing. The table lists 70,000 to 100,000 clones, roughly 82% of them singletons, with 12% in the top ten. Sequencing was performed on peripheral blood. Source of these receptors: a human donor in a cohort sampled during active COVID-19.

The rearrangement links TRBV5-1 to TRBJ2-5; the D gene is possibly TRBD1 (8 bases). Looked up from germline, CDR1 is SGHRS and CDR2 is YFSETQ. The V end lost 3 bases, the J end lost 4 bases, and 19 bases lay between the germline ends. The CDR3 has 16 residues. The CDR3 bases are TGCGCCAGCAGCTCACAGGGGGGGGAATTGGGAGAGACCCAGTACTTC. This translates into CASSSQGGELGETQYF.

The chain links TRBV2 to TRBJ1-1; D is ambiguous. There are 12 residues in the CDR3. With 6 bases removed from V and 1 base from J, the gap between germline ends came to 6 bases. The germline gives CDR1 SNHLY, CDR2 FYNNEI. Written as DNA, the CDR3 is TGTGCCAGCAGGCGGGGGAACACTGAAGCTTTCTTT. It encodes CASRRGNTEAFF. Looking up the rest from reference TRBV2 and TRBJ1-1 gives the full variable domain: EPEVTQTPSHQVTQMGQEVILRCVPISNHLYFYWYRQILGQKVEFLVSFYNNEISEKSEIFDDQFSVERPDGSNFTLKIRSTKLEDSAMYFCASRRGNTEAFFGQGTRLTVV.

A few counts support this clone. The CDR3 bases are TGTGCCAGCAGAGACAGGGAGGACGGGCAAGAGACCCAGTACTTC. Amino acid sequence: CASRDREDGQETQYF. J is TRBJ2-5 and V is TRBV7-9, with D possibly TRBD1 on 7 matching bases. There are 15 residues in the CDR3. Trimming took 6 bases from V and 2 from J, leaving 16 bases between them. Germline-derived CDR1 and CDR2 are SEHNR and FQNEAQ (reference sequence).

This rearrangement joins TRBV27 to TRBJ1-1, with D perhaps matching TRBD1 (5 bases). Germline V gene data show CDR1 as MNHEY and CDR2 as SMNVEV (reference sequence). The CDR3 totals 14 residues. The ends were cut back, 7 bases at V and 0 bases at J, with 12 bases in the middle. The CDR3 sequence: CASTPGGMNTEAFF. The CDR3 DNA reads as TGTGCCAGCACCCCCGGGGGGATGAACACTGAAGCTTTCTTT.

This clone was seen only once. The chain recombines TRBV3-1 (or the pseudogene TRBV3-2) with TRBJ2-7; possible D gene TRBD2, 6 bases. CDR3 size: 12 residues. V lost 0 bases and J 12 bases, leaving 12 bases between the germline ends. CDR1 is LGHDT, CDR2 YNNKEL, per germline (reference sequence). CDR3 residues: CASSQDPTGVYF. CDR3 bases: TGTGCCAGCAGCCAAGATCCAACGGGGGTGTACTTC.

This chain connects TRBV7-2 to TRBJ1-5; D might be TRBD1 (6 bases). The germline CDR1 and CDR2 sequences are SGHTA and FQGNSA. This CDR3 contains 14 residues. Trimming stripped 1 base from V and 5 bases from J, with 9 bases between. This chain's CDR3 is CASSLVDSYQPQHF. Written as DNA, the CDR3 is TGTGCCAGCAGCTTAGTGGACAGCTATCAGCCCCAGCATTTT.

This clone was counted only a few times. The V and J genes are TRBV20-1 and TRBJ1-5; TRBD1 matches at 9 bases. The CDR3 length is 16 residues. Looked up from germline, CDR1 is DFQATT and CDR2 is SNEGSKA (reference sequence). V was pared by 3 bases and J by 1 base, with 7 bases of the junction left unmatched. For the CDR3, the DNA is TGCAGTGCTAGTATGGGACAGGGTATCAGCAATCAGCCCCAGCATTTT. Translated, it gives CSASMGQGISNQPQHF.

This chain links TRBV28 with TRBJ2-7, with D perhaps matching TRBD1 (6 bases). Trimming pared 9 bases from V and 4 bases from J, leaving 16 bases between. The CDR3 contains 13 residues. Germline V gives CDR1 MDHEN, CDR2 SYDVKM. The CDR3 loop is CASTGSPLYEQYF. The DNA of the CDR3 is TGTGCCAGTACAGGGTCGCCCTTATACGAGCAGTACTTC.

The rearrangement joins TRBV7-9 to TRBJ2-3; the match to TRBD2 covers 8 bases. The CDR3 consists of 16 residues. The germline CDR1 and CDR2 sequences are SEHNR and FQNEAQ (reference sequence). J was trimmed by 3 bases and V by 6 bases; bases with no gene match: 11. In DNA form, the CDR3 reads TGTGCCAGCAGTCTTACCGGGACTAGTCTTACAGATACGCAGTATTTT. Its protein is CASSLTGTSLTDTQYF.

This clone was counted once. The V call is TRBV28, the J call TRBJ2-7; 8 positions match TRBD1. Germline trimming cut 0 bases from V and 5 bases from J; bases unmatched to any gene: 6. The CDR3 contains 15 residues. CDR1 is MDHEN, CDR2 SYDVKM, per germline. In nucleotides, the CDR3 is TGTGCCAGCAGTTTATGGGCAGGGGGCATGGACGAGCAGTACTTC. Encoded protein: CASSLWAGGMDEQYF.

This clone occurred once. The J gene is TRBJ2-1, the V gene TRBV3-1 (or the pseudogene TRBV3-2); D gene unclear. CDR1 and CDR2 from the germline V gene are LGHDT and YNNKEL (reference sequence). The CDR3 extends over 14 amino acids. V shed 1 base and J shed 7 bases, with 11 bases lying between them. The CDR3, as DNA: TGTGCCAGCAGCCAAGGGTTACCCCAGAATGAGCAGTTCTTC. Encoded protein: CASSQGLPQNEQFF.